Sequencing of this T cell receptor (beta chain) was carried out in a study of radiotherapy plus CTLA-4 blockade in lung cancer. Study details: Disease control was present in 30% to 40% of patients, and objective responses in about 19%.

General study points: It was early blood T cell clone dynamics, with interferon-beta, that reportedly best predicted response. After treatment with radiotherapy plus ipilimumab, TCR clones that came from the tumor expanded in blood.

Generated by immunoSEQ multiplex PCR, the TCRdb table keeps only in-frame clones and is missing some. Of approximately 98,000 clones in the sample, about 81% were seen once. This CDR3 spans 16 amino acids. CDR1 is LNHDA, CDR2 SQIVND, per germline (reference sequence). V lost 5 bases and J 0 bases, leaving 15 bases between the germline ends. Alongside CTLA-4 blockade with ipilimumab, patients with chemo-refractory metastatic non-small-cell lung cancer received focal radiation. A word on this clone: The antigen is undetermined.

This receptor was obtained from a human donor with non-small cell lung cancer who had a partial response to radiotherapy plus ipilimumab. Sample: peripheral blood, taken from a patient treated with radiotherapy plus ipilimumab. J is TRBJ2-3 and V is TRBV19, with D maybe TRBD2 (6 bases). CDR3 amino acids: CASSRFPSVSTDTQYF. CDR3 DNA sequence: TGTGCCAGTAGTCGTTTTCCTAGCGTAAGCACAGATACGCAGTATTTT.